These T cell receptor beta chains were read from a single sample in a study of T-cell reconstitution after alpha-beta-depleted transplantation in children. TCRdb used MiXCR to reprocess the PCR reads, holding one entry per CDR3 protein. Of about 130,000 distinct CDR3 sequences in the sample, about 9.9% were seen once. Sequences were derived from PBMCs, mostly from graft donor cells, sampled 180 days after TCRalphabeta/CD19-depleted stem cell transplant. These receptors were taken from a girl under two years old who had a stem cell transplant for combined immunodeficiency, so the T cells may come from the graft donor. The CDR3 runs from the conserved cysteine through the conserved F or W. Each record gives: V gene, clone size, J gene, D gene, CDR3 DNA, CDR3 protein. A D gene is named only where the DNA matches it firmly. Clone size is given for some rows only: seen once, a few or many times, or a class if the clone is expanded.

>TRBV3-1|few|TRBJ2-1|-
TGTGCCAGCAGCCAAGATCAGGGTAGACGTACCTACAATGAGCAGTTCTTC
CASSQDQGRRTYNEQFF
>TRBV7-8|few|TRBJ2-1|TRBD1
TGTGCCAGCAGCCCAAATTGGGGGACAGGGGGTTCCTACAATGAGCAGTTCTTC
CASSPNWGTGGSYNEQFF
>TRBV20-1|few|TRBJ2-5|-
TGCAGTGCTAGAGAGGAGCGAGAGACCCAGTACTTC
CSAREERETQYF
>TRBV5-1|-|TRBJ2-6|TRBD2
TGCGCCAGCAGCTTGGGCGGGGGGTTGGAATACGTCCTGACTTTC
CASSLGGGLEYVLTF
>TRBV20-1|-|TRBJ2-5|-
TGCAGTCCTAGAGAAGCGGTCCGCCAAGAGACCCAGTACTTC
CSPREAVRQETQYF
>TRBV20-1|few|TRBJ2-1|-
TGCAGTGCTCGACGCGGGTACAATGAGCAGTTCTTC
CSARRGYNEQFF
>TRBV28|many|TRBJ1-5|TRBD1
TGTGCCAGCAGCCCGGACAGGGAGGGACAGCCCCAGCATTTT
CASSPDREGQPQHF
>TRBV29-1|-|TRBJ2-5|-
TGCAGCGTTGAGCTTGGGCTAGTGAGGATTAGGGAGACCCAGTACTTC
CSVELGLVRIRETQYF
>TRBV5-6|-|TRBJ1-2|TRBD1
TGTGCCAGCAGCCTCCTGTGGACAGGGAGTGGCTACACCTTC
CASSLLWTGSGYTF
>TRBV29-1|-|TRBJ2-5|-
TGCAGCGTTGGGGGGATTAGAGAGACCCAGTACTTC
CSVGGIRETQYF
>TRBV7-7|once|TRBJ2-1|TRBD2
TGTGCCAGCAGCTCCAGACTAGCGAGCTTCAATGAGCAGTTCTTC
CASSSRLASFNEQFF
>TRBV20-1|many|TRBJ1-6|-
TGCAGTGCTAGCTTGGGGGATTCACCCCTCCACTTT
CSASLGDSPLHF
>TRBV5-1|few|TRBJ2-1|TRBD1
TGCGCCAGCAGCACAAAGGGACAGGGAACCTACAATGAGCAGTTCTTC
CASSTKGQGTYNEQFF
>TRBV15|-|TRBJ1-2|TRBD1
TGTGCCACCAGCAGAGATCTGGGACAGCGTCAGACCTTC
CATSRDLGQRQTF
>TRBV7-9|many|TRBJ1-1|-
TGTGCCAGCAGCCCGCCGCGGGGCGGGCGGACTGAAGCTTTCTTT
CASSPPRGGRTEAFF
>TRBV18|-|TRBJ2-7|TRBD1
TGTGCCAGCTCACCTAGGGACAGGGCTTCGGGGGAGCAGTACTTC
CASSPRDRASGEQYF
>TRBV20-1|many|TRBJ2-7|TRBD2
TGCAGTGCTTTTCCCGGGGGGTTC
CSAFPGGF
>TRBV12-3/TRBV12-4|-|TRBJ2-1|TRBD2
TGTGCCAGCAGTTTATCCCCAAACAGCGGGAAAAATGAGCAGTTCTTC
CASSLSPNSGKNEQFF
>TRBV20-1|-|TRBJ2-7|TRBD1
TGCAGTGCTGGACATCACAGGGGGGCCTACGAGCAGTACTTC
CSAGHHRGAYEQYF
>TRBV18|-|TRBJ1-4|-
TGTGCCAGCTCCGAGGGAGGGAATGAAAAACTGTTTTTT
CASSEGGNEKLFF